Listed below are T cell receptor beta chains from one sample, sequenced in a study of CD8 T cells in ankylosing spondylitis. TCRdb recomputed calls from the 5' RACE reads with MiXCR, one row per CDR3 protein. This sample has a few hundred thousand distinct CDR3 sequences, with approximately 22% found just once. Source material: blood, either unsorted or a sorted T cell fraction (not recorded which). These receptors originate from a male donor with ankylosing spondylitis or in good health (not recorded which). Both conserved end residues are part of each CDR3. Fields, in order: J gene, clone size, V gene, D gene, CDR3 protein, CDR3 DNA. D genes are given only for firm matches. A row's size may be missing; if present it is once, few, many or a size class.

TRBJ1-2 | . | TRBV9 | . | CASSGGGRERAGYTF | TGTGCCAGCAGCGGCGGGGGCAGGGAACGTGCTGGCTACACCTTC
TRBJ1-5 | . | TRBV5-1 | . | CASSPGVVGNQPQHF | TGCGCCAGCAGCCCGGGGGTTGTAGGGAATCAGCCCCAGCATTTT
TRBJ2-5 | few | TRBV14 | . | CASSQGQGYLQETQYF | TGTGCCAGCAGCCAAGGCCAGGGATACCTCCAAGAGACCCAGTACTTC
TRBJ2-5 | many | TRBV12-3/TRBV12-4 | . | CASSFPGQRQETQYF | TGTGCCAGCAGTTTCCCTGGACAGCGACAAGAGACCCAGTACTTC
TRBJ1-4 | once | TRBV27 | . | CASSPGTWGEKLFF | TGTGCCAGCAGTCCCGGGACATGGGGTGAAAAACTGTTTTTT
TRBJ1-6 | few | TRBV11-2 | . | CASSLGSVTVFSPLHF | TGTGCCAGCAGCTTAGGGTCTGTGACAGTATTTTCACCCCTCCACTTT
TRBJ2-7 | many | TRBV29-1 | . | CSVEGDDSIYEQYF | TGCAGCGTTGAAGGAGATGACAGTATCTACGAGCAGTACTTC
TRBJ2-6 | . | TRBV28 | . | CASSLSPSGANVLTF | TGTGCCAGCAGTTTGTCCCCCTCTGGGGCCAACGTCCTGACTTTC
TRBJ2-1 | . | TRBV29-1 | TRBD2 | CSVEPGLAGGRGEQFF | TGCAGCGTAGAACCGGGACTAGCGGGGGGGCGGGGTGAGCAGTTCTTC
TRBJ2-1 | . | TRBV9 | . | CASSSRDGEFNEQFF | TGTGCCAGCAGCAGCCGGGACGGAGAGTTCAATGAGCAGTTCTTC
TRBJ1-1 | . | TRBV4-1 | . | CASSQEARGSTEAFF | TGCGCCAGCAGCCAAGAGGCCCGAGGAAGCACTGAAGCTTTCTTT
TRBJ2-5 | . | TRBV9 | . | CASSDGTVQTQYF | TGTGCCAGCAGCGATGGGACGGTGCAGACCCAGTACTTC
TRBJ2-7 | few | TRBV29-1 | . | CSVEFQAEQYF | TGCAGCGTTGAGTTCCAGGCCGAGCAGTACTTC
TRBJ2-5 | few | TRBV12-3/TRBV12-4 | . | CASSFMGGRETQYF | TGTGCCAGCAGTTTTATGGGGGGCCGAGAGACCCAGTACTTC
TRBJ2-1 | . | TRBV6-4 | TRBD2 | CASSDGRGGFDEQFF | TGTGCCAGCAGTGATGGACGGGGGGGCTTCGATGAGCAGTTCTTC
TRBJ2-5 | few | TRBV4-1 | TRBD2 | CASSPMGLGETQYF | TGCGCCAGCAGCCCCATGGGACTAGGCGAGACCCAGTACTTC
TRBJ2-1 | . | TRBV7-7 | . | CASSLAGVPNEQFF | TGTGCCAGCAGCTTAGCGGGGGTTCCAAATGAGCAGTTCTTC
TRBJ2-3 | . | TRBV4-1 | . | CASSQDPVDPSTDTQYF | TGCGCCAGCAGCCAAGACCCTGTAGATCCTAGCACAGATACGCAGTATTTT
TRBJ2-3 | . | TRBV7-6 | . | CASSLGLGTHSADTQYF | TGTGCCAGCAGCTTAGGCCTCGGGACTCACTCGGCAGATACGCAGTATTTT
TRBJ2-2 | once | TRBV4-1 | TRBD2 | CASTVGGYTGELFF | TGCGCCAGCACGGTGGGGGGGTACACCGGGGAGCTGTTTTTT
TRBJ2-7 | . | TRBV3-1 | . | CASSQEHSGAVLLFPRYEQYF | TGTGCCAGCAGCCAAGAACACTCTGGAGCGGTCCTACTTTTTCCCAGGTACGAGCAGTACTTC
TRBJ2-7 | . | TRBV7-9 | TRBD2 | CASSAAGGSYEQYF | TGTGCCAGCAGCGCCGCGGGAGGGTCCTACGAGCAGTACTTC
TRBJ2-5 | . | TRBV4-1 | . | CASSQETNPWETQYF | TGCGCCAGCAGCCAAGAGACAAACCCCTGGGAGACCCAGTACTTC
TRBJ2-1 | . | TRBV20-1 | . | CSLLRASELNEQFF | TGCAGTCTCCTCAGGGCTAGCGAATTAAATGAGCAGTTCTTC
TRBJ2-1 | few | TRBV3-1 | . | CASSQGRGPYNEQFF | TGTGCCAGCAGCCAAGGGCGGGGGCCCTACAATGAGCAGTTCTTC
TRBJ2-1 | many | TRBV5-6 | TRBD2 | CASSLAASGGFSYNEQFF | TGTGCCAGCAGCTTGGCGGCTAGCGGGGGGTTCTCCTACAATGAGCAGTTCTTC